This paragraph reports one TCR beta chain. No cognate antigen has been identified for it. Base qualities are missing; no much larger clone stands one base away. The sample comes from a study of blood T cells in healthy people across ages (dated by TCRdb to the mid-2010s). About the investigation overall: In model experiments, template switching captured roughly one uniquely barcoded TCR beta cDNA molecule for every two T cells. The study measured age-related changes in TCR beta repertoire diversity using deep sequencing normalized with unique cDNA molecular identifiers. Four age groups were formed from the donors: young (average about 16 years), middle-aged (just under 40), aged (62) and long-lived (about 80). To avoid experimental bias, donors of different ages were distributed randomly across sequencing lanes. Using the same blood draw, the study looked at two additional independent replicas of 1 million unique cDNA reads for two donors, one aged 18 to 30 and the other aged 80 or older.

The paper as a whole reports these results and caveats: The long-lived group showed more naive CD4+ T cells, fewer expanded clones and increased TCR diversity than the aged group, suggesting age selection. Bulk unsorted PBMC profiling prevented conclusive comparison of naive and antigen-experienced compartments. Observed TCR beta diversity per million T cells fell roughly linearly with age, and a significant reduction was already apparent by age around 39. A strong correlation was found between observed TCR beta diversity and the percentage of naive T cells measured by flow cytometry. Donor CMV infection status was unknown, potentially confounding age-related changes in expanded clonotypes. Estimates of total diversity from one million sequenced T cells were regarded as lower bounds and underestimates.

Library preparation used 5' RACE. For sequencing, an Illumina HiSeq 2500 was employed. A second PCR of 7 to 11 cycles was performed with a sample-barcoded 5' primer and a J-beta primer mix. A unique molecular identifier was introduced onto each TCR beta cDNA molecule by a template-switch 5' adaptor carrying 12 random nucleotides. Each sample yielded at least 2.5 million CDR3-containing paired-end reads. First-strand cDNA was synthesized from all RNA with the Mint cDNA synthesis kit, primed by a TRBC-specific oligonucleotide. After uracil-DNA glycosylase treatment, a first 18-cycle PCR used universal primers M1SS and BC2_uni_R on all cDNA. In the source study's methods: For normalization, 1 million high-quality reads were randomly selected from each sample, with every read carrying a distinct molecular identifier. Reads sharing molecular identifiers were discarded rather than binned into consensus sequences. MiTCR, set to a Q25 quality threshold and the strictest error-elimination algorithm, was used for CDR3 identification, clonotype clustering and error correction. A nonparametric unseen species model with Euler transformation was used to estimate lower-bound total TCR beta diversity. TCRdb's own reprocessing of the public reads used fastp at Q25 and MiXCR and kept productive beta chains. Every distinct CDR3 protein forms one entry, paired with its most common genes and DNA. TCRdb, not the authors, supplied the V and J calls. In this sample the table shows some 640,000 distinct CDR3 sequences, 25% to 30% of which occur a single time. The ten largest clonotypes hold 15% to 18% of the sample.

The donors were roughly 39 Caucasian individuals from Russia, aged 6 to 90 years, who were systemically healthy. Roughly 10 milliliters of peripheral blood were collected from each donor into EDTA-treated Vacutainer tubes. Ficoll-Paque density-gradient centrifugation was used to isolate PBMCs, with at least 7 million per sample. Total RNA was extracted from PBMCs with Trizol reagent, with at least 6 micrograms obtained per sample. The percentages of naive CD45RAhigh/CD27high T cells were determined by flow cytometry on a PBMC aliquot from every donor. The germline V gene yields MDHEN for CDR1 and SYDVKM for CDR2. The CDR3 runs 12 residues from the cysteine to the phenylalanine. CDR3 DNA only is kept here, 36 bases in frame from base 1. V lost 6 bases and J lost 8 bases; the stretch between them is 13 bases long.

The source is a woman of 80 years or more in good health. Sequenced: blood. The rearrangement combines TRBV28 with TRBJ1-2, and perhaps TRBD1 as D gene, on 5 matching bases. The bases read TGTGCCAGCAGAACGGGGCCCGGCGGCTACACCTTC. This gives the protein CASRTGPGGYTF.